This TCR beta chain was retrieved from a study of T-cell memory formation after mild COVID-19. One entry per CDR3 protein, called by TCRdb with MiXCR from the 5' RACE reads. The sample shows roughly 400,000 distinct CDR3 sequences, less than 25% of them seen only once. This clonotype was detected only a few times. Its antigen is unknown. The CDR3 length is 17 residues. Per germline, CDR1 SGHRS and CDR2 YFSETQ. Trimming cost V 4 bases and J 4 bases; bases outside gene matches: 15. Study findings and constraints: Later expanders leaned toward CD4+, whereas clones contracting from day 15 to 85 were balanced CD4/CD8. Researchers found some responding clones in pre-infection memory, a sign that cross-reactive memory joined.

Sequencing used PBMCs or a T cell subset sorted from them (not recorded which). The rearrangement uses TRBV5-1 and TRBJ2-5, with 8 bases fitting TRBD2. The clonotype was recovered from an adult woman who had mild COVID-19 (a few samples of this study predate the infection). Cell type and time point are not known. DNA of the CDR3: TGCGCCAGCAGCCCCGCGCCGGGACTAGGTCTAGGAGAGACCCAGTACTTC. It codes for CASSPAPGLGLGETQYF.